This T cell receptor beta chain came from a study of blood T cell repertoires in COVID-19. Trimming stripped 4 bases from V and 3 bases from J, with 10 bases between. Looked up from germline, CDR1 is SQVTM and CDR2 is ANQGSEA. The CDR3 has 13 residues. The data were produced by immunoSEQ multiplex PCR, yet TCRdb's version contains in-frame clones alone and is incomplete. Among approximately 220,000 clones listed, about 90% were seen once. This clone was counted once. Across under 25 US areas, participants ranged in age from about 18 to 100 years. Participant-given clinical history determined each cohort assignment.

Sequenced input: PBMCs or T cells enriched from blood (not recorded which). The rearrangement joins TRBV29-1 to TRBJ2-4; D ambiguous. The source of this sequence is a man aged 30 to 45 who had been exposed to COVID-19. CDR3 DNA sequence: TGCAGCGTTGTCGAGGCTAACAAAAACATTCAGTACTTC. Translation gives CSVVEANKNIQYF.